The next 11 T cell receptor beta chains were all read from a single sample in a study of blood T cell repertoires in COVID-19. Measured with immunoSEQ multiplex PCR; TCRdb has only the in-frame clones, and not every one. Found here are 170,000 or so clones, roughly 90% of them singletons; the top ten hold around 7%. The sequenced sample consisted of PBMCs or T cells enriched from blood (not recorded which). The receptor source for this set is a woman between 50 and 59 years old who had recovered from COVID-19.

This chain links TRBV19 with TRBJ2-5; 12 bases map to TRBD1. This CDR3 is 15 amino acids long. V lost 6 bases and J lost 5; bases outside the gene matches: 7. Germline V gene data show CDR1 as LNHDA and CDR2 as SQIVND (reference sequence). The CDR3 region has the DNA TGTGCCAGTAGCCCCGGGACAGGGGGCCGGGAGACCCAGTACTTC. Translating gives CASSPGTGGRETQYF.

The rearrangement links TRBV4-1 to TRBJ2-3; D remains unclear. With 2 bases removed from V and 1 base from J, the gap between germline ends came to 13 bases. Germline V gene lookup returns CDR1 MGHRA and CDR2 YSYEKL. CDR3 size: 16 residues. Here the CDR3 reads CASSQIPGTRTDTQYF. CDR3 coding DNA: TGCGCCAGCAGCCAAATCCCAGGCACACGCACAGATACGCAGTATTTT.

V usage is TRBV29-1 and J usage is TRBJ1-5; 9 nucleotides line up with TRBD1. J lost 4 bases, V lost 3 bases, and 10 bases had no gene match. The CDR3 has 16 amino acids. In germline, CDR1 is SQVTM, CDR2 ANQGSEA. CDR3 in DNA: TGCAGCGTTGAGGGGGGACAGGGCCAGAGAAATCAGCCCCAGCATTTT. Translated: CSVEGGQGQRNQPQHF.

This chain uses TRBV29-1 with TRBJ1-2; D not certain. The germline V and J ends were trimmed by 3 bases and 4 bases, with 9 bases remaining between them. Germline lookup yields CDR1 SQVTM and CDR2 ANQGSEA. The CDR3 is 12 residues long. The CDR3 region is CSVEAVTYGYTF. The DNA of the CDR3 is TGCAGCGTTGAGGCCGTAACCTATGGCTACACCTTC.

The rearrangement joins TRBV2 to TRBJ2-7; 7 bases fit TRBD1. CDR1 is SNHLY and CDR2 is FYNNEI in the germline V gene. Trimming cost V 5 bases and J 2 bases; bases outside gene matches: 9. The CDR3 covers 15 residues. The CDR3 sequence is CASSRQGIGAYEQYF. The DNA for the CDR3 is TGTGCCAGCAGTAGACAGGGAATCGGAGCCTACGAGCAGTACTTC.

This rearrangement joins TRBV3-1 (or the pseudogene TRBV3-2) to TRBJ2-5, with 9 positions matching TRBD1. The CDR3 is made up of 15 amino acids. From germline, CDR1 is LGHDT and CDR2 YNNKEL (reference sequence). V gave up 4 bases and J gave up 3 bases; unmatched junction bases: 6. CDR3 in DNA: TGTGCCAGCAGCCCCCGTCGGACAGGGGAAGAGACCCAGTACTTC. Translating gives CASSPRRTGEETQYF.

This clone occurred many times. CDR3 sequence reads: CARLYEQYF. For the CDR3, the DNA is TGTGCCAGACTCTACGAGCAGTACTTC. The chain couples TRBV21-1 to TRBJ2-7; the listed D gene, TRBD2, was not tested against the DNA. TRBV21-1 is a listed pseudogene. This CDR3 region has 9 residues.

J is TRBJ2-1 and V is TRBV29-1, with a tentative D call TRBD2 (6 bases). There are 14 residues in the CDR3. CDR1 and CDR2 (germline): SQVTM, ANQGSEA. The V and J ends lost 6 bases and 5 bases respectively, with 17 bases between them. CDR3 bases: TGCAGCGTGGGGGGACCACCGTTCAACAATGAGCAGTTCTTC. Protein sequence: CSVGGPPFNNEQFF.

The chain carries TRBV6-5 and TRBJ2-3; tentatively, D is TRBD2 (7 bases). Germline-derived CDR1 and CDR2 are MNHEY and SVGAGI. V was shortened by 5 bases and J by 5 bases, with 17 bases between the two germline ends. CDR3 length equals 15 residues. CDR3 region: CASSPREGGGDTQYF. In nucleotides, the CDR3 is TGTGCCAGCAGTCCTCGAGAAGGGGGGGGAGATACGCAGTATTTT.

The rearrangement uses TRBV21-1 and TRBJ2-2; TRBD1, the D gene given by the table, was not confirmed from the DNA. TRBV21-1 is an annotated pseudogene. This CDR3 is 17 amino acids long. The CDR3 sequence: CASSKALQDTNTGELFF. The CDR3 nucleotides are TGTGCCAGCAGCAAAGCGCTCCAGGACACGAACACCGGGGAGCTGTTTTTT.

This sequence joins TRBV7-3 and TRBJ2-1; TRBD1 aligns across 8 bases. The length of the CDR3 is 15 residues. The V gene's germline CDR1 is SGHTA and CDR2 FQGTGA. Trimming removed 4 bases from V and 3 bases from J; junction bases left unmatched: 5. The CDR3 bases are TGTGCCAGCAGCTCCACAGGGGGAGGCTACAATGAGCAGTTCTTC. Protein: CASSSTGGGYNEQFF.